This TCR beta chain originates from a study of shared clonotypes between healthy human individuals. Study results and limitations: Only blood samples were collected, and tissue repertoires likely differ. Shared clonotypes: roughly 4.7% naive CD4, around 3.7% naive CD8, less than 2.5% memory CD4, under 0.5% memory CD8. Generally, naive subsets came out with larger estimated richness than memory subsets.

In the CD4+ fraction, cells were divided into CD45RA+ naive and CD45RA-negative memory subsets. Only in-frame clones appear in the TCRdb table, and some are missing; sequencing was by immunoSEQ multiplex PCR. The sample holds roughly 1,500,000 clones, around 98% seen once. With respect to this clone: What it binds is not known.

The TCR sequence derives from a man aged 30 to 45 in good health. The sequenced sample consisted of naive CD4+ T cells sorted from blood. Subset described: CD45RA+ positively selected.

The chain's CDR3 is CASSLVFNNEQFF. CDR3 coding DNA: TGTGCCAGCAGCTTAGTTTTCAACAATGAGCAGTTCTTC. The chain links TRBV11-2 to TRBJ2-1; D is ambiguous. V was shortened by 1 base and J by 5 bases, with 6 bases between the two germline ends. The CDR3 runs 13 residues. Germline V lookup: CDR1 SGHAT, CDR2 FQNNGV.